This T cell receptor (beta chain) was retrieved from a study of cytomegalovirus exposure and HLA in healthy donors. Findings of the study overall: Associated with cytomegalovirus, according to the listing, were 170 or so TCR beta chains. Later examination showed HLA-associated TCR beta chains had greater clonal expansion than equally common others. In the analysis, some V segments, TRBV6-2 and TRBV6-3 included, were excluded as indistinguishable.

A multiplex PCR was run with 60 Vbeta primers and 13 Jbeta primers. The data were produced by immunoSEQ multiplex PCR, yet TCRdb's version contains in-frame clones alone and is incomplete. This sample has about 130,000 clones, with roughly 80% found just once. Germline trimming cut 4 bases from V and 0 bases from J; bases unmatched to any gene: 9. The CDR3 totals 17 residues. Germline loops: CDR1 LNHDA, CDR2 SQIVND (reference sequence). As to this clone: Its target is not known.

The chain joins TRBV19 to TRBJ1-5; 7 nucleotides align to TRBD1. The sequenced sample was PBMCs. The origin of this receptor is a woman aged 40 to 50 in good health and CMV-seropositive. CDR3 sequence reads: CASSSKTGIGSNQPQHF. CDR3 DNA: TGTGCCAGTAGTAGTAAGACAGGGATAGGTAGCAATCAGCCCCAGCATTTT.